This entry concerns a single TCR beta chain. Other nucleotide sequences in the sample specify the same CDR3. This CDR3 is 12 amino acids long. V lost 4 bases to trimming and J lost 4 bases, with 8 bases between them. Germline V gene lookup returns CDR1 LNHDA and CDR2 SQIVND (reference sequence). The entry originates in a study of blood T cell repertoires in COVID-19. Study overall: PBMCs, B-cell-depleted T cells, or T cells provided the cDNA or gDNA that made up the material.

Original processing notes: Using reference gene primer amplification, nucleated cell counts were estimated. The table came from immunoSEQ multiplex PCR; TCRdb's copy has only in-frame clones and leaves some out. V, J and clone size derive from that table, while D and trimming were established from the DNA sequence. The repertoire includes fewer than 200,000 clones, 83% of them detected once, and around 2% sits in the top ten. V is TRBV19 and J is TRBJ2-7, with a tentative D call TRBD1 (5 bases). This clonotype was sampled from an elderly woman with acute or convalescent COVID-19. What was sequenced was peripheral blood. The CDR3 DNA reads as TGTGCCAGTAGTACGCAGGGTTACGAGCAGTACTTC. It yields the protein CASSTQGYEQYF.